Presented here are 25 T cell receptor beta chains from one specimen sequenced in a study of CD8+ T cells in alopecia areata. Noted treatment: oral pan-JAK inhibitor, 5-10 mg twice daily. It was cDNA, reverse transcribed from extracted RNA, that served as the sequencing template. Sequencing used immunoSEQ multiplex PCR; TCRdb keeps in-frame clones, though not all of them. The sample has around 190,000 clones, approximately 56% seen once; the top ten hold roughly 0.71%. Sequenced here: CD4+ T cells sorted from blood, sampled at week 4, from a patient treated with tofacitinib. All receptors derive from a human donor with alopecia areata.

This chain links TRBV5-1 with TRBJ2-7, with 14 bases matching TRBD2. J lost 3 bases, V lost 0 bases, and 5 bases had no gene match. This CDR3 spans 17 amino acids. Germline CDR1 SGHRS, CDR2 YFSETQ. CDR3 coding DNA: TGCGCCAGCAGCTTGGCTACTGGGACTAGCGGGAGCTACGAGCAGTACTTC. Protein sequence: CASSLATGTSGSYEQYF.

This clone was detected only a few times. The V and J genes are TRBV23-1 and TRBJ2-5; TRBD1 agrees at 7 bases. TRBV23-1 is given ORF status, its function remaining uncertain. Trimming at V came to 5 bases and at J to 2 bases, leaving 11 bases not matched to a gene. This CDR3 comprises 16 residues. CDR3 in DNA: TGCGCCAGCAGTTACAGGGGCCACCTTAGGCAAGAGACCCAGTACTTC. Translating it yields CASSYRGHLRQETQYF.

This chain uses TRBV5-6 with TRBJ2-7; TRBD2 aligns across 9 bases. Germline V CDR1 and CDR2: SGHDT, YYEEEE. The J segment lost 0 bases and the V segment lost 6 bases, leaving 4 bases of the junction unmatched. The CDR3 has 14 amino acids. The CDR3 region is CASNPSGTSYEQYF. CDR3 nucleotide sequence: TGTGCCAGCAACCCTAGCGGGACCTCCTACGAGCAGTACTTC. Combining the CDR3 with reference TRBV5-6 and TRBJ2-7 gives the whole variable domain DAGVTQSPTHLIKTRGQQVTLRCSPKSGHDTVSWYQQALGQGPQFIFQYYEEEERQRGNFPDRFSGHQFPNYSSELNVNALLLGDSALYLCASNPSGTSYEQYFGPGTRLTVT.

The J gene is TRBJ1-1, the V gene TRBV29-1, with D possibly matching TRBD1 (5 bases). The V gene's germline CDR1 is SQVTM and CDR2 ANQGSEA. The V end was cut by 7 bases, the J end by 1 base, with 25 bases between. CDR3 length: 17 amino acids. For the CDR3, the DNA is TGCAGCGCCCGTGGGGCGTTTCAGGACGGGGCGAACACTGAAGCTTTCTTT. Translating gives CSARGAFQDGANTEAFF.

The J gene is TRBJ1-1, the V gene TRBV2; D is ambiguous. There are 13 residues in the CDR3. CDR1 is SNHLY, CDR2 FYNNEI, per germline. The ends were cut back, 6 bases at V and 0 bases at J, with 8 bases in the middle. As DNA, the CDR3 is TGTGCCAGCAGGAGGACCATGAACACTGAAGCTTTCTTT. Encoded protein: CASRRTMNTEAFF.

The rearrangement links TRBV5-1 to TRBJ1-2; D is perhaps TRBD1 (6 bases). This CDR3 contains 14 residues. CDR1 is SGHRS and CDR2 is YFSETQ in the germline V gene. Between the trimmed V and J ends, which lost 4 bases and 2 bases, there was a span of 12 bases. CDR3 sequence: CASSHGQSNYGYTF. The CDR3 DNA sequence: TGCGCCAGCAGCCACGGACAGTCGAACTATGGCTACACCTTC. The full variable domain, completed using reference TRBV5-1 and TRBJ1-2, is KAGVTQTPRYLIKTRGQQVTLSCSPISGHRSVSWYQQTPGQGLQFLFEYFSETQRNKGNFPGRFSGRQFSNSRSEMNVSTLELGDSALYLCASSHGQSNYGYTFGSGTRLTVV.

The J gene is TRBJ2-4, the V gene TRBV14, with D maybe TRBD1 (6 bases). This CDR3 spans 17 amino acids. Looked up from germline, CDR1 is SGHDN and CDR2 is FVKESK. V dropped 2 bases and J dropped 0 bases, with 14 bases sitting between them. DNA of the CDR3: TGTGCCAGCAGCCAACTCTTAGGGGGACGAGCCAAAAACATTCAGTACTTC. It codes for CASSQLLGGRAKNIQYF.

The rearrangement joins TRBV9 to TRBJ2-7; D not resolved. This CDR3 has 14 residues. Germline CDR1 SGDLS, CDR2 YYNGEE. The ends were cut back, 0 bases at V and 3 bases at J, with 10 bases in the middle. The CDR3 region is CASSVDPTGYEQYF. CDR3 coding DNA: TGTGCCAGCAGCGTAGACCCTACGGGCTACGAGCAGTACTTC.

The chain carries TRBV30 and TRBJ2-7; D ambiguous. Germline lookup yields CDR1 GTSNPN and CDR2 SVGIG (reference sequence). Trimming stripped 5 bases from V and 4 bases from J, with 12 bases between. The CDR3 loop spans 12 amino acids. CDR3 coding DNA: TGTGCCTGGGCCGGCAGTTTTTACGAGCAGTACTTC. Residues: CAWAGSFYEQYF.

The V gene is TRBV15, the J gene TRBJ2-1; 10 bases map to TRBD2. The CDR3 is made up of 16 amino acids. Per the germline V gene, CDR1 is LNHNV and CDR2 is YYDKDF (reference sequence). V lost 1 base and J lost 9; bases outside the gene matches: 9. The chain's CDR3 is CATSRGEAGGPGEQFF. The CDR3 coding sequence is TGTGCCACCAGCAGAGGGGAAGCGGGAGGGCCGGGTGAGCAGTTCTTC. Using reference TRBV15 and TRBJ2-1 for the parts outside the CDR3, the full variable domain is DAMVIQNPRYQVTQFGKPVTLSCSQTLNHNVMYWYQQKSSQAPKLLFHYYDKDFNNEADTPDNFQSRRPNTSFCFLDIRSPGLGDTAMYLCATSRGEAGGPGEQFFGPGTRLTVL.

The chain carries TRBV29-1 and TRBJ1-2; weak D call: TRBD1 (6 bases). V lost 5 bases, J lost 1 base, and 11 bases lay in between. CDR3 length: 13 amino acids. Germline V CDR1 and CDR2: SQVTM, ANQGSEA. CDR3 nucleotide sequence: TGCAGCGTTTGGGACACCTATAACTATGGCTACACCTTC. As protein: CSVWDTYNYGYTF. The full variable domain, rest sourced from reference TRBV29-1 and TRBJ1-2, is SAVISQKPSRDICQRGTSLTIQCQVDSQVTMMFWYRQQPGQSLTLIATANQGSEATYESGFVIDKFPISRPNLTFSTLTVSNMSPEDSSIYLCSVWDTYNYGYTFGSGTRLTVV.

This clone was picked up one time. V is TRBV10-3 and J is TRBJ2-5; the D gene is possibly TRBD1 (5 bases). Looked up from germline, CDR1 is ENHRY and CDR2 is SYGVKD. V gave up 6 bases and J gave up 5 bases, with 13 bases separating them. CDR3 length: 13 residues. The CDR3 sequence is CAIREIAGETQYF. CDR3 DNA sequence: TGTGCCATCAGAGAGATAGCAGGGGAGACCCAGTACTTC.

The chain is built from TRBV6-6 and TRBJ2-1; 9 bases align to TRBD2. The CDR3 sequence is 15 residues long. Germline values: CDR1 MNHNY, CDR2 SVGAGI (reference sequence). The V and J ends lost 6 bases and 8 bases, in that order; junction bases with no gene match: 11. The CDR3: CASSYRASGTDEQFF. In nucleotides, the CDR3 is TGTGCCAGCAGCTACAGGGCTAGCGGGACGGATGAGCAGTTCTTC.

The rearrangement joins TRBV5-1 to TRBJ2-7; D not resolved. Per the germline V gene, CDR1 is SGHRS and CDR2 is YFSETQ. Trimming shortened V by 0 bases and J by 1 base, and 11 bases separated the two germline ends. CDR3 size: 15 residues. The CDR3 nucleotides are TGCGCCAGCAGCTTGGGCCACCAACAATCCTACGAGCAGTACTTC. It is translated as CASSLGHQQSYEQYF.

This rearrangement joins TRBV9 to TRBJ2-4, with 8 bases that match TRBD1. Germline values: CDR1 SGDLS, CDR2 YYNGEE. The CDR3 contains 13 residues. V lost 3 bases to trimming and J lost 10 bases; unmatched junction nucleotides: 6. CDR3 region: CASSAGTGLIQYF. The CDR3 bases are TGTGCCAGCAGCGCCGGGACAGGCCTGATTCAGTACTTC.

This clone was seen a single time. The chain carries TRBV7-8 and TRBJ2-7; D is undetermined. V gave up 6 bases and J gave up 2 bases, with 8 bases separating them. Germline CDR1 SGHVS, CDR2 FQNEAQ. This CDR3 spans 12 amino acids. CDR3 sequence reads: CASSKQAYEQYF. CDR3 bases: TGTGCCAGCAGTAAGCAGGCCTACGAGCAGTACTTC.

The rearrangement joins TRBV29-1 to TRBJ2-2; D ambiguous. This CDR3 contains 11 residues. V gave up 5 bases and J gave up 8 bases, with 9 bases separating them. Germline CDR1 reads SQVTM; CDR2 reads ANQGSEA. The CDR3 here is CSVSILGELFF. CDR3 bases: TGCAGCGTTTCAATATTAGGGGAGCTGTTTTTT.

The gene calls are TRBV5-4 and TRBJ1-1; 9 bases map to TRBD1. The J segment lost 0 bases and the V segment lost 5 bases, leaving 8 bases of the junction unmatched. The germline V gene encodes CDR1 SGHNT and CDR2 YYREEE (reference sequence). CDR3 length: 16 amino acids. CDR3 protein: CASSRERTGVNTEAFF. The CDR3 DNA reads TGTGCCAGCAGTCGAGAAAGGACAGGGGTGAACACTGAAGCTTTCTTT.

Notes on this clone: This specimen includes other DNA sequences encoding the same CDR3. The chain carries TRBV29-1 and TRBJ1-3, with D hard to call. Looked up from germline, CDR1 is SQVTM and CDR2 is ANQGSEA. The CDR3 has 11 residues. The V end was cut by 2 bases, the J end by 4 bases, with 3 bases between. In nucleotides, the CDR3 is TGCAGCGTTGAACGGGGAAACACCATATATTTT. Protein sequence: CSVERGNTIYF.

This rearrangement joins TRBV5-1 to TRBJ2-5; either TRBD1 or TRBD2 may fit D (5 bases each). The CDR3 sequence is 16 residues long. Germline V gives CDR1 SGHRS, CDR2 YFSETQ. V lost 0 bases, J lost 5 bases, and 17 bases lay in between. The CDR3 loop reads CASSLGTGRRLETQYF. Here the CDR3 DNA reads TGCGCCAGCAGCTTGGGGACGGGGCGCCGCTTGGAGACCCAGTACTTC.

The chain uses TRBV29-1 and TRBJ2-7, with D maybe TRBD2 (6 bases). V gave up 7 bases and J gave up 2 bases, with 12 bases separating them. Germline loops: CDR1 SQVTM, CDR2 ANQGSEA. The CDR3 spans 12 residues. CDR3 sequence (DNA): TGCAGCGCCGAAAGGAGGGCCTACGAGCAGTACTTC. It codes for CSAERRAYEQYF.

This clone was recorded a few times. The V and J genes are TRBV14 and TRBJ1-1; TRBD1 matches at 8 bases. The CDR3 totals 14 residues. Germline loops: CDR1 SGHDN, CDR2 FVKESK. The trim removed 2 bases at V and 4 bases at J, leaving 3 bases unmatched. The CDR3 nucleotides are TGTGCCAGCAGCCAACTGACAGGGGTCACTGAAGCTTTCTTT. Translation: CASSQLTGVTEAFF.

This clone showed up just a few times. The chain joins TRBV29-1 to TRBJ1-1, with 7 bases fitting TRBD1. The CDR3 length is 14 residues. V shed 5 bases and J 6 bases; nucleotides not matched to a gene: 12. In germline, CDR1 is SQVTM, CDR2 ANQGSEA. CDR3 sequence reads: CSVPGQVLFSEAFF. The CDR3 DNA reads TGCAGCGTTCCCGGACAGGTACTCTTTTCTGAAGCTTTCTTT.

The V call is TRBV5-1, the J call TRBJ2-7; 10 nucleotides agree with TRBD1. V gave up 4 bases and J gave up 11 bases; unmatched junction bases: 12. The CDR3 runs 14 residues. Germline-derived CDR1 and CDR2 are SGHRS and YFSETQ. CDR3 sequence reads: CASSVSGTGDGEYF. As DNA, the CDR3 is TGCGCCAGCAGCGTGTCCGGGACAGGGGACGGGGAGTACTTC.

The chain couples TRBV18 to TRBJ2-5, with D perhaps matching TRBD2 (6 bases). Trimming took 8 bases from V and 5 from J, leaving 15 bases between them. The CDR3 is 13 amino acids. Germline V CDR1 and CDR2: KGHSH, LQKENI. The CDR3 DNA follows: TGTGCCAGCCGTCGGGAGCTGGCGGAGACCCAGTACTTC. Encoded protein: CASRRELAETQYF.